This entry features one T cell receptor (beta chain) sequence. The data are from a study of blood T cell repertoires in COVID-19. Clones were read by immunoSEQ multiplex PCR, and TCRdb kept only the in-frame ones, dropping some. The table shows about 200,000 clones, with approximately 90% occurring only once. The V end was cut by 6 bases, the J end by 6 bases, with 12 bases between. Germline V gives CDR1 DFQATT, CDR2 SNEGSKA (reference sequence). This CDR3 spans 11 amino acids. This chain links TRBV20-1 with TRBJ2-7; a weak D match, TRBD2 (5 bases). Source material: peripheral blood. The TCR was taken from a man over 45 with acute or convalescent COVID-19. CDR3 region: CSATLVVEQYF. The CDR3 DNA reads TGCAGTGCGACACTAGTAGTCGAGCAGTACTTC.